This TCR beta chain is from a study of blood T cells in healthy people across ages. Only one count was recorded for this clonotype. With a J-beta primer mix and a sample-barcoded 5' primer, a second PCR ran about 7 to 12 cycles. Via MiXCR, TCRdb re-called the 5' RACE reads, giving one row per CDR3 protein. The sample lists hundreds of thousands of distinct CDR3 sequences, around a fifth occurring once. Germline V gene data show CDR1 as SNHLY and CDR2 as FYNNEI. Between the trimmed V and J ends, which lost 7 bases and 4 bases, there was a span of 11 bases. This CDR3 comprises 13 residues. The material sequenced was blood. The receptor's source is a man aged 70-80 years in good health. The chain carries TRBV2 and TRBJ2-1, with D perhaps TRBD2 (5 bases). The CDR3 loop reads CASMGSVYNEQFF. As DNA, the CDR3 is TGTGCCAGCATGGGTAGCGTATACAATGAGCAGTTCTTC.